The 24 T cell receptor beta chains below were found in one sample sequenced in a study of identical twins. TCRdb reprocessed the 5' RACE reads with MiXCR, giving one entry per CDR3 protein. Of nearly 900,000 distinct CDR3 sequences listed, 9% to 15% are singletons. These data were also filed under a second study, of yellow fever vaccine responses in identical twins.

Source material: PBMCs. The receptors stem from a woman aged 18-29 years in good health.

V gene TRBV7-6 combines with J gene TRBJ1-1, with D perhaps matching TRBD1 (5 bases). CDR3 length: 13 residues. Germline loops: CDR1 SGHVS, CDR2 FNYEAQ. Deletions cut 5 bases from V and 4 bases from J, with 11 bases between. The CDR3 spells CASSPGYGTEAFF. CDR3 sequence (DNA): TGTGCCAGCAGCCCAGGGTATGGCACTGAAGCTTTCTTT.

This clonotype came up many times. This chain joins TRBV29-1 and TRBJ2-5; D is uncertain. Trimming left V 6 bases short and J 5 bases short, with 16 bases between. CDR3 length equals 13 residues. CDR1 and CDR2 (germline): SQVTM, ANQGSEA. CDR3 sequence (DNA): TGCAGCGTCGTACAAGGTGCAATGGAGACCCAGTACTTC. It encodes CSVVQGAMETQYF.

The V gene is TRBV4-2, the J gene TRBJ2-1, with a tentative D call TRBD2 (6 bases). The CDR3 is made up of 15 amino acids. The germline gives CDR1 LGHNA, CDR2 YNFKEQ. V gave up 1 base and J gave up 2 bases, with 9 bases separating them. CDR3: CASSQASETYNEQFF. The CDR3 DNA reads TGTGCCAGCAGCCAAGCTAGCGAAACCTACAATGAGCAGTTCTTC.

The chain employs TRBV27 and TRBJ1-6; D gene ambiguous. Trimming took off 3 bases at V and 7 bases at J, with 16 bases between the two ends. Germline assignment: CDR1 MNHEY and CDR2 SMNVEV (reference sequence). This CDR3 comprises 16 residues. The CDR3, as DNA: TGTGCCAGCAGTTTCATCGGGCAGAGGGAGAATTCACCCCTCCACTTT. Protein: CASSFIGQRENSPLHF.

The chain is built from TRBV29-1 and TRBJ2-3; 9 bases are shared with TRBD2. This CDR3 has 15 amino acids. Germline V gives CDR1 SQVTM, CDR2 ANQGSEA. Losses at the gene ends were 2 bases for V and 2 bases for J; bases not matched to a gene: 5. The CDR3 loop is CSVELAGENTDTQYF. CDR3 nucleotide sequence: TGCAGCGTTGAATTAGCGGGAGAAAACACAGATACGCAGTATTTT.

The J gene is TRBJ2-2, the V gene TRBV11-2, with 9 bases lining up with TRBD1. Germline CDR1 and CDR2: SGHAT and FQNNGV. J gave up 0 bases and V 7 bases, and 9 bases lay outside the gene matches. This CDR3 contains 17 residues. Here the CDR3 reads CASIGTGMGPNTGELFF. The CDR3 DNA follows: TGTGCCAGCATCGGGACAGGGATGGGCCCGAACACCGGGGAGCTGTTTTTT.

This clonotype was picked up many times. The chain is built from TRBV5-1 and TRBJ2-5; 8 nucleotides agree with TRBD2. Losses at the gene ends were 0 bases for V and 2 bases for J; bases not matched to a gene: 9. The CDR3 consists of 17 residues. Germline-derived CDR1 and CDR2 are SGHRS and YFSETQ. The CDR3 reads CASSLAVAGYRQETQYF. Here the CDR3 DNA reads TGCGCCAGCAGCTTGGCAGTAGCGGGGTATCGACAAGAGACCCAGTACTTC.

This clonotype was observed a few times. This chain links TRBV3-1 with TRBJ2-3; D possibly corresponds to TRBD2 (6 bases). The CDR3 runs to 16 residues. Germline CDR1 and CDR2: LGHDT and YNNKEL (reference sequence). V was pared by 1 base and J by 0 bases, with 11 bases between. The CDR3 nucleotides read TGTGCCAGCAGCCAAGGGATAGGGACTAGCACAGATACGCAGTATTTT. Encoded protein: CASSQGIGTSTDTQYF.

The V gene is TRBV6-1, the J gene TRBJ1-4, with D perhaps TRBD1 (5 bases). CDR3 length equals 12 residues. Trimming took 11 bases from V and 8 from J, leaving 15 bases between them. In germline, CDR1 is MNHNS, CDR2 SASEGT. DNA of the CDR3: TGTGCCGGAGCCGCAGGGAACGAAAAACTGTTTTTT. Its translation is CAGAAGNEKLFF.

This clonotype was picked up a small number of times. The chain links TRBV27 to TRBJ1-1; 7 nucleotides line up with TRBD1. V dropped 2 bases and J dropped 0; count of bases not matched to a gene: 3. The germline CDR1 and CDR2 sequences are MNHEY and SMNVEV (reference sequence). This CDR3 comprises 15 residues. In DNA form, the CDR3 reads TGTGCCAGCAGTTTACATACAGGGGTGAACACTGAAGCTTTCTTT. Protein product: CASSLHTGVNTEAFF.

CDR3 loop: CAIINFFGTYEQYV. CDR3 bases: TGTGCCATCATAAATTTCTTTGGGACGTACGAGCAGTACGTC. The gene calls are TRBV10-3 and TRBJ2-7; possibly TRBD1 or TRBD2 for D (5 bases each). Deletions cut 7 bases from V and 4 bases from J, with 17 bases between. CDR3 size: 14 residues. The germline CDR1 and CDR2 sequences are ENHRY and SYGVKD.

Only a few counts were recorded for this clonotype. The chain joins TRBV7-9 to TRBJ2-3, with TRBD1 matching 9 bases. V lost 6 bases and J lost 6; bases outside the gene matches: 10. The CDR3 consists of 15 residues. CDR1 is SEHNR and CDR2 is FQNEAQ in the germline V gene (reference sequence). In DNA, the CDR3 is TGTGCCAGCAGTCATCCGGGACAGGGATACGATACGCAGTATTTT. It is translated as CASSHPGQGYDTQYF. Variable domain in full (rest from reference TRBV7-9 and TRBJ2-3): DTGVSQNPRHKITKRGQNVTFRCDPISEHNRLYWYRQTLGQGPEFLTYFQNEAQLEKSRLLSDRFSAERPKGSFSTLEIQRTEQGDSAMYLCASSHPGQGYDTQYFGPGTRLTVL.

This clonotype was counted ten times or more. The rearrangement links TRBV24-1 to TRBJ1-5; tentative D call: TRBD1 (5 bases). Per the germline V gene, CDR1 is KGHDR and CDR2 is SFDVKD. Trimming removed 3 bases at V and 4 bases at J, with 15 bases between. The CDR3 runs 16 residues. CDR3 in amino acids: CATSDGGTRLNQPQHF. CDR3 in DNA: TGTGCCACCAGTGATGGCGGGACTCGGCTTAATCAGCCCCAGCATTTT.

This clonotype has just a few counts. The CDR3 coding sequence is TGTGCCACCAGCAGAGATAAGGGGACCGGGGAGCTGTTTTTT. Translating it yields CATSRDKGTGELFF. The rearrangement joins TRBV15 to TRBJ2-2, with D possibly being TRBD1 (5 bases). Trimming pared 0 bases from V and 5 bases from J, leaving 7 bases between. The CDR3 has 14 amino acids. CDR1 LNHNV and CDR2 YYDKDF come from the germline V gene (reference sequence).

This clonotype has at least ten counts. This chain uses TRBV3-1 with TRBJ2-7; TRBD2 matches 12 bases. With 8 bases clipped from V and 3 bases from J, the junction kept 5 bases outside the gene matches. This CDR3 contains 14 residues. Germline V gene sequence: CDR1 LGHDT, CDR2 YNNKEL (reference sequence). For the CDR3, the DNA is TGTGCCAGCCGAAGGACTAGCGGGATCTACGAGCAGTACTTC. This codes for CASRRTSGIYEQYF.

The chain uses TRBV7-6 and TRBJ1-4, with 7 bases that match TRBD1. Germline lookup yields CDR1 SGHVS and CDR2 FNYEAQ. J gave up 8 bases and V 1 base, and 4 bases lay outside the gene matches. The CDR3 has 14 amino acids. The CDR3 DNA is TGTGCCAGCAGCTTAGTATTAGGGGGCGAAAAACTGTTTTTT. Its protein is CASSLVLGGEKLFF.

The V call is TRBV12-3 or TRBV12-4, the J call TRBJ2-7, with a tentative D call TRBD2 (5 bases). The V gene lost 7 bases and the J gene lost 5 bases, with 15 bases spanning the gap. This CDR3 has 13 residues. The CDR3 sequence: CASTREGPHEQYF. The CDR3 coding sequence is TGTGCCAGCACCCGGGAAGGGCCCCACGAGCAGTACTTC.

There are a few counts of this clonotype. The chain employs TRBV12-3 or TRBV12-4 and TRBJ1-3, with D uncertain. The germline V and J ends were trimmed by 3 bases and 0 bases, with 9 bases remaining between them. CDR3 size: 15 residues. The CDR3 DNA follows: TGTGCCAGCAGTTTCCGAAGAGTCTCTGGAAACACCATATATTTT. Its translation: CASSFRRVSGNTIYF.

The chain carries TRBV27 and TRBJ1-1, with 7 nucleotides matching TRBD1. V lost 4 bases and J lost 5; bases outside the gene matches: 10. This CDR3 is built from 15 residues. Germline CDR1 MNHEY, CDR2 SMNVEV (reference sequence). As DNA, the CDR3 is TGTGCCAGCAGTTCACAGGACAGGTCTTGGACTGAAGCTTTCTTT. This codes for CASSSQDRSWTEAFF.

Concerning this clonotype: This may come from a read error, since a much larger clone is one base off. The rearrangement joins TRBV28 to TRBJ2-1; TRBD1 might be the D (5 bases). The CDR3 covers 17 residues. Trimming removed 3 bases at V and 0 bases at J, with 15 bases between. Germline V gene sequence: CDR1 MDHEN, CDR2 SYDVKM. For the CDR3, the DNA is TGTGCCAGCAGTTTTACAGGTCTTACCGTCTCCTACAATGAGCAGTTCTTC. Its translation: CASSFTGLTVSYNEQFF.

This clonotype was seen repeatedly, ten times or more. The J gene is TRBJ2-1, the V gene TRBV4-2; D gene ambiguous. CDR3 length: 13 residues. The ends were cut back, 0 bases at V and 15 bases at J, with 15 bases in the middle. Germline CDR1 and CDR2: LGHNA and YNFKEQ. The CDR3 DNA reads TGTGCCAGCAGCCAAGATCTGGATGGAGTAGGGTTCTTC. Its protein product is CASSQDLDGVGFF.

This clonotype was found many times. A read error may account for a junction end that differs from germline. V is TRBV12-3 or TRBV12-4 and J is TRBJ1-1, with 9 bases that match TRBD1. The CDR3 is 13 amino acids. The CDR3 DNA reads as TGCGCCAGCAGCTTGGGACAGGGAACTGAAGCTTTCTTT. Translated: CASSLGQGTEAFF.

This clonotype showed up many times. The J gene is TRBJ1-5, the V gene TRBV12-3 or TRBV12-4; D is uncertain. The V and J ends lost 3 bases and 7 bases respectively, with 10 bases between them. The CDR3 sequence is 13 residues long. CDR3: CASSLSSVQPQHF. CDR3 nucleotides: TGTGCCAGCAGTTTGTCCTCTGTCCAGCCCCAGCATTTT.

A few counts support this clonotype. The J gene is TRBJ2-2, the V gene TRBV12-3 or TRBV12-4; 11 bases are shared with TRBD1. CDR3 length equals 16 residues. V lost 4 bases and J lost 4; bases outside the gene matches: 5. The CDR3 nucleotides read TGTGCCAGCAGTTCCTCGGGGACAGGGGGCACCGGGGAGCTGTTTTTT. It encodes CASSSSGTGGTGELFF.